This TCR beta chain was identified during a study of T cells in Graves' hyperthyroidism and ophthalmopathy. Study-wide findings and caveats: Model-based prediction identified ophthalmopathy a median around 6.7 months prior to its onset. Most clonotypes that expanded in the thyroid above 0.001 also showed up in blood.

Orbital computed tomography, thyroid ultrasound, serum thyroxine and TRAb, and clinical symptoms together informed the diagnoses. V dropped 4 bases and J dropped 3 bases, with 10 bases sitting between them. The CDR3 spans 14 residues. CDR1 and CDR2 (germline): MDHEN, SYDVKM. In its sample, this clonotype was seen many times. Its antigen is undetermined. The TCR beta CDR3 regions underwent amplification using RNA transcripts as the source. HTBI primers were used for first-round RT-PCR of the TCR CDR3. TCRdb fed the multiplex PCR reads into MiXCR, producing one record per CDR3 protein. The repertoire holds about 480,000 distinct CDR3 sequences, with 20% to 25% as singletons.

Sequencing used blood. The chain has TRBV28 and TRBJ1-5; D not resolved. The TCR originated in a woman aged 70-85 years with Graves' ophthalmopathy. CDR3 nucleotides: TGTGCCAGCAGTTCGGGGATGTACAATCAGCCCCAGCATTTT. Protein product: CASSSGMYNQPQHF.